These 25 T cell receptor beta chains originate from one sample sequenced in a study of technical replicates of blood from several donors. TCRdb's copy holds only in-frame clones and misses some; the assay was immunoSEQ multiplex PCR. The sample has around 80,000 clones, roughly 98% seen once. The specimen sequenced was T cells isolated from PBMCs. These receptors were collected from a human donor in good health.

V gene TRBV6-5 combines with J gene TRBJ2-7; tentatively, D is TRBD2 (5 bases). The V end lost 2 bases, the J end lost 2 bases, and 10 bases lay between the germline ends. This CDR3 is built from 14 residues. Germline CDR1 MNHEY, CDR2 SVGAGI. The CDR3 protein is CASSYREGPYEQYF. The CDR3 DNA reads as TGTGCCAGCAGTTACAGAGAGGGCCCCTACGAGCAGTACTTC.

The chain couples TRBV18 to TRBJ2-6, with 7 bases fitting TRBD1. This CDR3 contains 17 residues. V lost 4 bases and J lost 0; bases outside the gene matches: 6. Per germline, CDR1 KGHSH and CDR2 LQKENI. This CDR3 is CASSRPTGNSGANVLTF. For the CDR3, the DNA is TGTGCCAGCTCACGACCGACAGGGAACTCTGGGGCCAACGTCCTGACTTTC.

The CDR3 is CSVGIGIGDQPQHF. The DNA of the CDR3 is TGCAGCGTTGGGATCGGGATCGGGGATCAGCCCCAGCATTTT. This chain uses TRBV29-1 with TRBJ1-5, with D uncertain. Germline loops: CDR1 SQVTM, CDR2 ANQGSEA. V was clipped by 4 bases and J by 5 bases, with 15 bases between them. The CDR3 sequence is 14 residues long.

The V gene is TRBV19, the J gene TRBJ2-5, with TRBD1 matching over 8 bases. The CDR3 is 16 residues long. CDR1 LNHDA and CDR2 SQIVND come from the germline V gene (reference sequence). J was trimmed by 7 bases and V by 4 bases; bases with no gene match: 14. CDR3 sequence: CASSRWAPQGAGTQYF. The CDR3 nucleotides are TGTGCCAGTAGTAGATGGGCCCCCCAGGGGGCCGGGACCCAGTACTTC.

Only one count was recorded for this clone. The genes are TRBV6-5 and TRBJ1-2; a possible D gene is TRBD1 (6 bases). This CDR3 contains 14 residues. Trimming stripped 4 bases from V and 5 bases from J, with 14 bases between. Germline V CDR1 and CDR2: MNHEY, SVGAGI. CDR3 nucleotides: TGTGCCAGCAGTTTCGTACAGGGACCGTATGGCTACACCTTC. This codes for CASSFVQGPYGYTF.

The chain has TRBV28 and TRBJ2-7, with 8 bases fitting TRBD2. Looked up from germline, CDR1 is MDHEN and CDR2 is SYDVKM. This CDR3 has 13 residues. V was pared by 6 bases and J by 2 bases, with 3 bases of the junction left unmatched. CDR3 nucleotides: TGTGCCAGCAGCCGGGAGGGTACCTACGAGCAGTACTTC. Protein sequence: CASSREGTYEQYF.

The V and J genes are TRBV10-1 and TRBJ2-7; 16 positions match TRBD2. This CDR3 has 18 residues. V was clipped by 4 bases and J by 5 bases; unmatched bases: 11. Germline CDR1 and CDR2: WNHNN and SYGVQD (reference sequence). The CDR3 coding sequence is TGCGCCAGCAGTGGAGGGACTAGCGGGAGGGCCATGTTCCACGAGCAGTACTTC. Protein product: CASSGGTSGRAMFHEQYF.

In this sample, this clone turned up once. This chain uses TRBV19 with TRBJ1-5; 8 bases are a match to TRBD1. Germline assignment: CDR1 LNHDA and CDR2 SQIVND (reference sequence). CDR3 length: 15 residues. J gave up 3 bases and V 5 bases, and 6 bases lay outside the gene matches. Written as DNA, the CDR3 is TGTGCCAGTAGTTACTCGGGACAGGACAATCAGCCCCAGCATTTT. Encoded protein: CASSYSGQDNQPQHF.

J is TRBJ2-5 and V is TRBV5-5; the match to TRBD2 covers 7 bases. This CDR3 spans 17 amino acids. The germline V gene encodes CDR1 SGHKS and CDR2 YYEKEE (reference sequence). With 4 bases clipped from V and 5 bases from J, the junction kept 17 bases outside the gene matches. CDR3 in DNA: TGTGCCAGCAGCCACCTCGTAGAGCGGGGAGGTTCTGAGACCCAGTACTTC. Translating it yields CASSHLVERGGSETQYF.

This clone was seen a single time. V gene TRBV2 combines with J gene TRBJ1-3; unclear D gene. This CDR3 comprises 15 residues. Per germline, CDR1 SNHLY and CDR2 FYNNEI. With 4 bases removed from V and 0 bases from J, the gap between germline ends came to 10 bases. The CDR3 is CASSGEGFSGNTIYF. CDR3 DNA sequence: TGTGCCAGCAGTGGGGAGGGATTCTCTGGAAACACCATATATTTT.

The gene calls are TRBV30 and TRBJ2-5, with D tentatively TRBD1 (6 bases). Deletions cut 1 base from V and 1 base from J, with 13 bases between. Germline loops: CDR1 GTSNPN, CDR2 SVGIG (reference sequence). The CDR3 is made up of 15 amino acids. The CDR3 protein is CAWSGPGVAQETQYF. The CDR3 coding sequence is TGTGCCTGGAGTGGGCCAGGGGTAGCCCAAGAGACCCAGTACTTC.

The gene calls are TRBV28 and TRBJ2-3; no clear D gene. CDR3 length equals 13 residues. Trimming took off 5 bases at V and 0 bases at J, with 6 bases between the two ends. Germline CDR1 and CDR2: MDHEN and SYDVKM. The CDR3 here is CASSVSSTDTQYF. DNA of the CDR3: TGTGCCAGCAGTGTCTCTAGCACAGATACGCAGTATTTT.

The DNA for the CDR3 is TGTGCCATCAGTGAGGAGAGCTATGGCTACACCTTC. It encodes CAISEESYGYTF. The genes are TRBV10-3 and TRBJ1-2; D is undetermined. The V gene's germline CDR1 is ENHRY and CDR2 SYGVKD. V shed 2 bases and J shed 4 bases, with 5 bases lying between them. This CDR3 is 12 amino acids long.

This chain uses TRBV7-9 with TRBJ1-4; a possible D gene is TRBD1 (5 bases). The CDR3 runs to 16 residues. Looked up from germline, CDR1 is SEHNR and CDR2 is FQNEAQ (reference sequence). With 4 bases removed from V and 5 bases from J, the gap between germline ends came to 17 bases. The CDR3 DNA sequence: TGTGCCAGCAGCTACTCACCGGGACTGACGAATGAAAAACTGTTTTTT. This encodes CASSYSPGLTNEKLFF.

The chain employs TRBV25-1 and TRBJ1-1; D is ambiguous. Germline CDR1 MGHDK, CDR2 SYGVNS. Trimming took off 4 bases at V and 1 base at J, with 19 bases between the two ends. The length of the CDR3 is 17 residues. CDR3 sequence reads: CASSGGNRVLKNTEAFF. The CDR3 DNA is TGTGCCAGCAGTGGAGGGAATAGGGTCTTAAAGAACACTGAAGCTTTCTTT.

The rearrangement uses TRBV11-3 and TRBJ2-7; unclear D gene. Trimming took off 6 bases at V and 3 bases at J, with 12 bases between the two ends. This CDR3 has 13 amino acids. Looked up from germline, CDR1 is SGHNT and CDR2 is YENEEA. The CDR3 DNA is TGTGCCAGCAGTCCCGACTTAATCTACGAGCAGTACTTC. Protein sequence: CASSPDLIYEQYF.

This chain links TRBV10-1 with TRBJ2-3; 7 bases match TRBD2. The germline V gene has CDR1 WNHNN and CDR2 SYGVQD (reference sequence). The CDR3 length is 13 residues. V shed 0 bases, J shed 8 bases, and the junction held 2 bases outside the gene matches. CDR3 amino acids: CASSESSGGTQYF. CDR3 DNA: TGCGCCAGCAGTGAGTCGTCGGGAGGTACGCAGTATTTT.

Here the CDR3 reads CASSLEGTNYEQYF. The CDR3 region has the DNA TGCGCCAGCAGCTTGGAGGGGACAAACTACGAGCAGTACTTC. V and J are TRBV5-1 and TRBJ2-7; D possibly corresponds to TRBD1 (6 bases). This CDR3 region has 14 residues. V lost 0 bases to trimming and J lost 3 bases, with 10 bases between them. Per the germline V gene, CDR1 is SGHRS and CDR2 is YFSETQ.

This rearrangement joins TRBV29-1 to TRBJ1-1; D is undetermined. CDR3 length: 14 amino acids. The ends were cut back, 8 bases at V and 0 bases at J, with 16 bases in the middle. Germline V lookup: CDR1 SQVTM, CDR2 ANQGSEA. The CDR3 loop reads CSYNPGLMNTEAFF. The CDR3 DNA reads TGCAGCTATAACCCCGGACTGATGAACACTGAAGCTTTCTTT.

The CDR3 sequence: CASSDGQGVGYGYTF. The CDR3 DNA sequence: TGTGCCAGCAGTGACGGACAGGGGGTAGGCTATGGCTACACCTTC. The rearrangement joins TRBV25-1 to TRBJ1-2; TRBD1 agrees at 10 bases. Germline CDR1 and CDR2: MGHDK and SYGVNS. CDR3 length: 15 amino acids. Trimming at V came to 3 bases and at J to 4 bases, leaving 5 bases not matched to a gene.

CDR3 amino acids: CASSSGTGESGELFF. In nucleotides, the CDR3 is TGCGCCAGCAGCTCCGGGACAGGGGAGTCCGGGGAGCTGTTTTTT. J is TRBJ2-2 and V is TRBV5-1, with 10 bases that match TRBD1. Germline V gene sequence: CDR1 SGHRS, CDR2 YFSETQ. There are 15 residues in the CDR3. J was trimmed by 6 bases and V by 3 bases; bases with no gene match: 5.

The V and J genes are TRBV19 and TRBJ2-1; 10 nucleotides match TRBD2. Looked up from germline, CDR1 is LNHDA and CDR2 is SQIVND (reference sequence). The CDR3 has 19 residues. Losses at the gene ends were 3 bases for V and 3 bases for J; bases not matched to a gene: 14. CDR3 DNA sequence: TGTGCCAGTAGTATCGGTAGCGGGGGGTCCCGTTTATTCTACAATGAGCAGTTCTTC. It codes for CASSIGSGGSRLFYNEQFF.

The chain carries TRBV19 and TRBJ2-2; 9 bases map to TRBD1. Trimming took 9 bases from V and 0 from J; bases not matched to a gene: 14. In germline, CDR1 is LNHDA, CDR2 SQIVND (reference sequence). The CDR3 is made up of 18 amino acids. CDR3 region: CASSPGTGYSANTGELFF. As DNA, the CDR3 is TGTGCCAGCAGCCCCGGGACAGGGTATTCCGCGAACACCGGGGAGCTGTTTTTT.

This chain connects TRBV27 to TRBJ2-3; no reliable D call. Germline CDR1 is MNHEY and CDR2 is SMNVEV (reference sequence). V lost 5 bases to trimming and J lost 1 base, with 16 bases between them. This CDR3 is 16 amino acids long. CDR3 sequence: CASSLRAALGTDTQYF. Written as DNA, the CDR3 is TGTGCCAGCAGTCTCAGAGCAGCCCTAGGCACAGATACGCAGTATTTT.

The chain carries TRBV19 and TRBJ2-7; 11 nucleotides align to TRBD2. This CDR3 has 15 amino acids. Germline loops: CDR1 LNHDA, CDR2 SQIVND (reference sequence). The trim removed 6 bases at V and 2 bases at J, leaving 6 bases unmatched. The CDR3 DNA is TGTGCCAGTAGCGAACTAGCGGGAGCGACCTACGAGCAGTACTTC. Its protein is CASSELAGATYEQYF. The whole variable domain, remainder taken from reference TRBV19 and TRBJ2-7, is DGGITQSPKYLFRKEGQNVTLSCEQNLNHDAMYWYRQDPGQGLRLIYYSQIVNDFQKGDIAEGYSVSREKKESFPLTVTSAQKNPTAFYLCASSELAGATYEQYFGPGTRLTVT.